This T cell receptor beta chain comes out of a study of prognosis after radiotherapy for stage I lung cancer. From genomic DNA, two-round multiplex PCR was used to amplify TCR beta CDR3. First-round PCR employed TRBV- and TRBJ-specific primers for each gene. TCRdb re-called the multiplex PCR reads with MiXCR, one entry per CDR3 protein. Among approximately 20,000 distinct CDR3 sequences listed, approximately 25% were seen once. Study-wide results and caveats: The question of whether the expanded TCR clones were tumor-specific was not determined.

On this clonotype itself: The target antigen is unknown. This likely traces to a read error, being one base from a far larger clone.

This CDR3 spans 15 amino acids. The germline CDR1 and CDR2 sequences are MNHGY and SVAAGI. V gene TRBV6-9 combines with J gene TRBJ2-1; TRBD2 agrees at 8 bases. Here the sequenced sample was PBMCs, taken before or after stereotactic body radiation therapy (not recorded which). The sequence was collected from a donor over 45 with non-small cell lung cancer. DNA of the CDR3: TGTTCCAGCAGCCCCAGCGGGAGCTCCTACAATGAGCAGTTCTTC. Its protein product is CSSSPSGSSYNEQFF.